A single sample gave rise to the 22 T cell receptor beta chains below, sequenced in a study of T cells expressing NK-cell markers. Using the 5' RACE reads, TCRdb records one entry per CDR3 protein without DNA. Here the sample table reports 500,000 to 600,000 distinct CDR3 sequences. Sequencing was carried out using blood T cells: a sorted CD56 or NKG2C T cell subset, CD4+ or CD8+ T cells, or bulk PBMC T cells (not recorded which). Receptors were obtained from a man between 18 and 35 years old in good health.

The CDR3 reads CASSQTRQGADEQYF. V gene TRBV4-2 combines with J gene TRBJ2-7; TCRdb's D call, TRBD1, is unchecked because there is no DNA. The length of the CDR3 is 15 residues. CDR1 and CDR2 from the germline V gene are LGHNA and YNFKEQ.

This chain's CDR3 is CASSLSPRAGVNYGYTF. The chain is built from TRBV27 and TRBJ1-2. Germline CDR1 reads MNHEY; CDR2 reads SMNVEV (reference sequence). This CDR3 is 17 amino acids long.

The chain recombines TRBV24-1 with TRBJ1-5; TCRdb's D call, TRBD1, is unchecked because there is no DNA. This CDR3 spans 13 amino acids. From germline, CDR1 is KGHDR and CDR2 SFDVKD. The CDR3 sequence: CATSEIEPGPQHF.

V is TRBV20-1 and J is TRBJ2-1. This CDR3 comprises 15 residues. CDR1 is DFQATT and CDR2 is SNEGSKA in the germline V gene (reference sequence). CDR3 sequence reads: CSARPTESSYNEQFF.

V and J are TRBV6-1 and TRBJ1-2. CDR3 length: 13 residues. Germline lookup yields CDR1 MNHNS and CDR2 SASEGT. The CDR3: CASGRGRNYGYTF.

The rearrangement uses TRBV5-1 and TRBJ2-1. Germline loops: CDR1 SGHRS, CDR2 YFSETQ. The CDR3 sequence is 13 residues long. The CDR3 reads CASSLVPDNEQFF. Full variable domain (missing parts from reference TRBV5-1 and TRBJ2-1): KAGVTQTPRYLIKTRGQQVTLSCSPISGHRSVSWYQQTPGQGLQFLFEYFSETQRNKGNFPGRFSGRQFSNSRSEMNVSTLELGDSALYLCASSLVPDNEQFFGPGTRLTVL.

This rearrangement joins TRBV4-1 to TRBJ2-4; TCRdb designates TRBD1, a call that cannot be tested without DNA. Germline V gene lookup returns CDR1 MGHRA and CDR2 YSYEKL. This CDR3 region has 15 residues. The CDR3: CASSPTGQGENIQYF.

The V and J genes are TRBV7-3 and TRBJ2-2; the D call from TCRdb, TRBD1, cannot be confirmed without DNA. The germline CDR1 and CDR2 sequences are SGHTA and FQGTGA. The CDR3 spans 17 residues. The CDR3 protein is CASSLLTGGWNTGELFF.

The chain uses TRBV20-1 and TRBJ2-7; TCRdb picks TRBD1, but there is no DNA to check that call. The CDR3 contains 16 residues. Germline assignment: CDR1 DFQATT and CDR2 SNEGSKA (reference sequence). The CDR3 loop is CSAGPRDATSTYEQYF.

The chain's CDR3 is CASSPVPRNGELFF. This sequence joins TRBV7-2 and TRBJ2-2; the TCRdb call, TRBD1, lacks DNA for checking. Germline CDR1 reads SGHTA; CDR2 reads FQGNSA. This CDR3 region has 14 residues.

The chain recombines TRBV27 with TRBJ2-4; TCRdb proposes TRBD2, but this gene call is untestable without DNA. Germline V CDR1 and CDR2: MNHEY, SMNVEV (reference sequence). The CDR3 has 19 residues. This CDR3 is CASSPYPFRTSGDENIQYF.

J is TRBJ2-5 and V is TRBV12-3 or TRBV12-4; as DNA is missing, the TRBD2 call by TCRdb cannot be tested. CDR3 length: 16 amino acids. CDR3 sequence reads: CASSLGGGRATKTQYF.

The rearrangement uses TRBV6-2 or TRBV6-3 and TRBJ2-7; TCRdb's D call of TRBD1 is untestable without DNA. The CDR3 consists of 16 residues. CDR1 and CDR2 (germline): MNHEY, SVGEGT. The CDR3 sequence: CASSLGTGGNRYEQYF.

The chain couples TRBV18 to TRBJ1-1. The CDR3 runs to 14 residues. Per the germline V gene, CDR1 is KGHSH and CDR2 is LQKENI. CDR3 sequence reads: CASSPGEGNTEAFF.

V gene TRBV29-1 combines with J gene TRBJ1-5. Germline V lookup: CDR1 SQVTM, CDR2 ANQGSEA. This CDR3 contains 13 residues. The CDR3: CSVAWGMNQPQHF.

The rearrangement links TRBV18 to TRBJ2-1. The germline V gene has CDR1 KGHSH and CDR2 LQKENI. The CDR3 runs 16 residues. CDR3 loop: CASSPPQRRSYNEQFF.

The gene calls are TRBV10-3 and TRBJ1-2; TCRdb calls TRBD1, which cannot be checked without DNA. The CDR3 covers 12 residues. Germline assignment: CDR1 ENHRY and CDR2 SYGVKD. The CDR3 reads CAISTGDYGYTF.

This chain links TRBV5-1 with TRBJ2-7. Germline V gene lookup returns CDR1 SGHRS and CDR2 YFSETQ. The CDR3 extends over 13 amino acids. The CDR3 here is CASSYESSYEQYF.

The chain uses TRBV29-1 and TRBJ2-7; TCRdb outputs TRBD1, but without DNA this stays unchecked. Germline-derived CDR1 and CDR2 are SQVTM and ANQGSEA. The CDR3 covers 13 residues. The CDR3 protein is CSVPGTGGYEQYF.

The gene calls are TRBV10-3 and TRBJ2-6; the D call from TCRdb, TRBD1, cannot be confirmed without DNA. From germline, CDR1 is ENHRY and CDR2 SYGVKD. The CDR3 totals 19 residues. CDR3 amino acids: CAISAEQGTTVSGANVLTF.

The chain links TRBV6-1 to TRBJ2-2. Per the germline V gene, CDR1 is MNHNS and CDR2 is SASEGT. The CDR3 is made up of 14 amino acids. This chain's CDR3 is CASSPNNLGGELFF.

The V and J genes are TRBV12-3 or TRBV12-4 and TRBJ1-1; TCRdb lists TRBD1, though no DNA is available to test this call. The CDR3 covers 15 residues. CDR3 residues: CASSWGTGGGTEAFF.